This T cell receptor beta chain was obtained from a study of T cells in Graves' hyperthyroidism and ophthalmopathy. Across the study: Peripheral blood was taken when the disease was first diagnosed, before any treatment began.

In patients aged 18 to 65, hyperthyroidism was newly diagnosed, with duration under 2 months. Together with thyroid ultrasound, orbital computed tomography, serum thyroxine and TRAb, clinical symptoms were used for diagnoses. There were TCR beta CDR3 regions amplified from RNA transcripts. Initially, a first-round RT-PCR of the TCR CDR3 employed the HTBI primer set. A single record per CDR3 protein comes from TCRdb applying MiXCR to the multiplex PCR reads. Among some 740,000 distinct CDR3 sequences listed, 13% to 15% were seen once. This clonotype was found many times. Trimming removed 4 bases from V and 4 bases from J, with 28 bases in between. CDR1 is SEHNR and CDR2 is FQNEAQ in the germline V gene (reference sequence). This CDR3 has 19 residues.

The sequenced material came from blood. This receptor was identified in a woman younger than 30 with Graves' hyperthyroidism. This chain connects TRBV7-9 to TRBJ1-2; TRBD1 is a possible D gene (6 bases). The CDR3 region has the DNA TGTGCCAGCAGCTCCCACGTACGAGACAGGTGGCCCAGAGGCTATGGCTACACCTTC. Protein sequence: CASSSHVRDRWPRGYGYTF.